The 22 T cell receptor beta chains presented below share a single source sample, sequenced in a study of beta chain features in type 1 diabetes. TCRB transcripts that were expressed got sequenced, as all of the isolated RNA had been reverse transcribed. The repertoire was sequenced with immunoSEQ multiplex PCR; TCRdb's copy has only in-frame clones and lacks some. The repertoire holds roughly 450,000 clones, with approximately 14% as singletons. The source material was naive CD4+ T cells from blood. The receptors here all came from a man aged 25-45 years in good health.

The genes are TRBV7-2 and TRBJ2-3, with TRBD2 as a possible D gene (5 bases). V shed 1 base and J shed 9 bases, with 11 bases lying between them. The CDR3 extends over 13 amino acids. The germline CDR1 and CDR2 sequences are SGHTA and FQGNSA. For the CDR3, the DNA is TGTGCCAGCAGCTTAGAGACGGGGAGAACGCAGTATTTT. Protein sequence: CASSLETGRTQYF. Complete variable domain (other parts from reference TRBV7-2 and TRBJ2-3): GAGVSQSPSNKVTEKGKDVELRCDPISGHTALYWYRQSLGQGLEFLIYFQGNSAPDKSGLPSDRFSAERTGGSVSTLTIQRTQQEDSAVYLCASSLETGRTQYFGPGTRLTVL.

This clone was seen a few times. The rearrangement joins TRBV6-1 to TRBJ2-4, with 9 bases fitting TRBD1. The CDR3 spans 13 residues. Looked up from germline, CDR1 is MNHNS and CDR2 is SASEGT. With 4 bases clipped from V and 6 bases from J, the junction kept 1 base outside the gene matches. CDR3 sequence reads: CASSAGQGNIQYF. Written as DNA, the CDR3 is TGTGCCAGCAGTGCGGGACAGGGAAACATTCAGTACTTC.

There are a few counts of this clone. The rearrangement links TRBV29-1 to TRBJ1-2, with 9 bases fitting TRBD1. This CDR3 comprises 14 residues. V lost 6 bases and J lost 4; bases outside the gene matches: 9. Germline CDR1 and CDR2: SQVTM and ANQGSEA. The CDR3 sequence is CSVSGTGTVYGYTF. Here the CDR3 DNA reads TGCAGCGTCTCCGGGACAGGGACTGTCTATGGCTACACCTTC.

The chain has TRBV18 and TRBJ2-1, with 12 bases lining up with TRBD2. The CDR3 covers 16 residues. V gave up 3 bases and J gave up 4 bases; unmatched junction bases: 4. Germline CDR1 and CDR2: KGHSH and LQKENI. This CDR3 reads CASSPRTSGTYNEQFF. In DNA, the CDR3 is TGTGCCAGCTCACCCCGGACTAGCGGGACTTACAATGAGCAGTTCTTC.

This chain connects TRBV30 to TRBJ1-2; D call uncertain. V lost 2 bases and J lost 8, with 12 bases in between. Germline values: CDR1 GTSNPN, CDR2 SVGIG (reference sequence). CDR3 length: 12 residues. The CDR3 nucleotides are TGTGCCTGGAGTCCCGTCCGGTGGGGCTACACCTTC. It translates to CAWSPVRWGYTF.

This clone occurred once. This chain links TRBV7-6 with TRBJ2-2, with TRBD2 as a possible D gene (5 bases). The CDR3 totals 15 residues. V was cut by 2 bases and J by 7 bases, with 14 bases left in between. The germline CDR1 and CDR2 sequences are SGHVS and FNYEAQ. The CDR3 reads CASSLISLGGGELFF. For the CDR3, the DNA is TGTGCCAGCAGCTTAATTAGCCTTGGAGGCGGGGAGCTGTTTTTT.

The chain has TRBV4-1 and TRBJ1-6; 10 nucleotides agree with TRBD1. Germline values: CDR1 MGHRA, CDR2 YSYEKL. J gave up 10 bases and V 3 bases, and 9 bases lay outside the gene matches. The CDR3 loop spans 16 amino acids. CDR3 nucleotide sequence: TGCGCCAGCAGCCACCCAACTAGGGACAGGGGATCACCCCTCCACTTT. Translating it yields CASSHPTRDRGSPLHF.

Here the CDR3 DNA reads TGCGCCAGCAGCCAAGATCTTCGGGTTTCCAACTATGGCTACACCTTC. This codes for CASSQDLRVSNYGYTF. This chain uses TRBV4-3 with TRBJ1-2; D is undetermined. The CDR3 spans 16 residues. The V and J ends lost 0 bases and 2 bases respectively, with 13 bases between them. CDR1 is LGHNA and CDR2 is YSLEER in the germline V gene.

This clone was detected a few times. CDR3 sequence reads: CASSPRTGSDYGYTF. DNA for the CDR3: TGTGCCAGCAGCCCGAGGACAGGGTCGGACTATGGCTACACCTTC. The chain links TRBV7-2 to TRBJ1-2; 8 bases map to TRBD1. Per the germline V gene, CDR1 is SGHTA and CDR2 is FQGNSA. The CDR3 has 15 amino acids. J was trimmed by 3 bases and V by 5 bases; bases with no gene match: 8.

The genes are TRBV10-3 and TRBJ2-1, with a weak D call TRBD2 (6 bases). Germline-derived CDR1 and CDR2 are ENHRY and SYGVKD. This CDR3 comprises 15 residues. Trimming stripped 5 bases from V and 2 bases from J, with 13 bases between. The CDR3 bases are TGTGCCATCAGTAATCTAGCGACAACCTACAATGAGCAGTTCTTC. This sequence encodes CAISNLATTYNEQFF.

This clone has a handful of counts. The chain has TRBV14 and TRBJ1-2; tentatively, D is TRBD1 (5 bases). Germline V gene data show CDR1 as SGHDN and CDR2 as FVKESK. V lost 4 bases and J lost 2, with 17 bases in between. The CDR3 has 16 amino acids. The DNA of the CDR3 is TGTGCCAGCAGCCGGTTTGGAGGCAGGGAAAACTATGGCTACACCTTC. Its translation is CASSRFGGRENYGYTF.

This rearrangement joins TRBV5-1 to TRBJ2-3, with a tentative D call TRBD1 (5 bases). Trimming pared 0 bases from V and 1 base from J, leaving 12 bases between. The CDR3 consists of 16 residues. Germline CDR1 and CDR2: SGHRS and YFSETQ. The CDR3 region is CASSLVHRSRTDTQYF. CDR3 nucleotides: TGCGCCAGCAGCTTGGTTCACAGGTCCCGCACAGATACGCAGTATTTT. Filled out from reference TRBV5-1 and TRBJ2-3, the complete variable domain reads KAGVTQTPRYLIKTRGQQVTLSCSPISGHRSVSWYQQTPGQGLQFLFEYFSETQRNKGNFPGRFSGRQFSNSRSEMNVSTLELGDSALYLCASSLVHRSRTDTQYFGPGTRLTVL.

The CDR3 spells CASSQRLGLDYEQYF. CDR3 in DNA: TGTGCCAGCAGCCAAAGGTTAGGTCTGGACTACGAGCAGTACTTC. The rearrangement joins TRBV14 to TRBJ2-7; D is undetermined. Germline CDR1 is SGHDN and CDR2 is FVKESK. The CDR3 is 15 amino acids. V lost 2 bases, J lost 3 bases, and 14 bases lay in between.

This clone turned up a few times. V gene TRBV5-1 combines with J gene TRBJ2-7; a possible D gene is TRBD1 (6 bases). The CDR3 has 10 residues. In germline, CDR1 is SGHRS, CDR2 YFSETQ. DNA of the CDR3: TGCGCCAGCGGGCTAGGGGACATTTCGGTC. As protein: CASGLGDISV.

The V call is TRBV7-8, the J call TRBJ1-5; D unresolved. The germline CDR1 and CDR2 sequences are SGHVS and FQNEAQ. This CDR3 has 14 residues. V lost 2 bases, J lost 0 bases, and 5 bases lay in between. CDR3 sequence (DNA): TGTGCCAGCAGCTTATTGTCTAGCAATCAGCCCCAGCATTTT. Protein: CASSLLSSNQPQHF.

This clone was seen once. The V call is TRBV5-6, the J call TRBJ1-1; D is perhaps TRBD1 (6 bases). This CDR3 has 13 amino acids. In germline, CDR1 is SGHDT, CDR2 YYEEEE. Trimming pared 3 bases from V and 2 bases from J, leaving 8 bases between. The CDR3 sequence is CASSWDINTEAFF. In DNA form, the CDR3 reads TGTGCCAGCAGCTGGGACATCAACACTGAAGCTTTCTTT.

The chain is built from TRBV20-1 and TRBJ2-3; TRBD1 might be the D (5 bases). Trimming stripped 5 bases from V and 6 bases from J, with 9 bases between. CDR1 and CDR2 from the germline V gene are DFQATT and SNEGSKA (reference sequence). This CDR3 has 11 residues. CDR3 coding DNA: TGCAGTGCTCAAACAGGCGATACGCAGTATTTT. Encoded protein: CSAQTGDTQYF.

This sequence joins TRBV18 and TRBJ2-1, with 12 bases aligning to TRBD2. There are 16 residues in the CDR3. CDR1 is KGHSH and CDR2 is LQKENI in the germline V gene. The V gene end was trimmed by 3 bases and the J gene end by 3 bases; junction bases not matched to a gene: 3. Written as DNA, the CDR3 is TGTGCCAGCTCACCTCGACTAGCGGGGGTCTACAATGAGCAGTTCTTC. This codes for CASSPRLAGVYNEQFF.

This sequence joins TRBV13 and TRBJ1-1; D gene ambiguous. The CDR3 has 11 amino acids. The germline V and J ends were trimmed by 1 base and 9 bases, with 6 bases remaining between them. Germline V CDR1 and CDR2: PRHDT, FYEKMQ (reference sequence). The CDR3 sequence is CASSLDSKAFF. The CDR3 coding sequence is TGTGCCAGCAGCTTAGACTCTAAAGCTTTCTTT. Variable domain in full (rest from reference TRBV13 and TRBJ1-1): AAGVIQSPRHLIKEKRETATLKCYPIPRHDTVYWYQQGPGQDPQFLISFYEKMQSDKGSIPDRFSAQQFSDYHSELNMSSLELGDSALYFCASSLDSKAFFGQGTRLTVV.

The CDR3 here is CASSVDTTSTDTQYF. Here the CDR3 DNA reads TGTGCCAGCAGCGTGGACACAACTAGCACAGATACGCAGTATTTT. The chain joins TRBV9 to TRBJ2-3; a possible D gene is TRBD1 (5 bases). The CDR3 runs to 15 residues. The germline V gene encodes CDR1 SGDLS and CDR2 YYNGEE. V shed 2 bases and J shed 0 bases, with 10 bases lying between them.

The genes are TRBV20-1 and TRBJ1-4; no reliable D call. This CDR3 region has 10 residues. Germline lookup yields CDR1 DFQATT and CDR2 SNEGSKA (reference sequence). Trimming left V 6 bases short and J 8 bases short, with 7 bases between. CDR3 coding DNA: TGCAGTGCCAAAGGGGAAAAACTGTTTTTT. Its translation: CSAKGEKLFF.

This clone was seen more than once but under ten times. The chain joins TRBV29-1 to TRBJ1-4; 7 bases map to TRBD1. Trimming took 4 bases from V and 12 from J; bases not matched to a gene: 11. Germline values: CDR1 SQVTM, CDR2 ANQGSEA. This CDR3 is 13 amino acids long. CDR3 sequence reads: CSVGTGASGELFF. DNA of the CDR3: TGCAGCGTTGGTACAGGGGCCTCGGGGGAACTGTTTTTT.